This TCR beta chain came from a study of T cell responses to AZD1222 COVID-19 vaccine. Study-level results: Possibly, clonal diversity was underestimated; donors were largely white British and included more females.

Note on this clone: The antigen is not known.

V was shortened by 6 bases and J by 3 bases, with 0 bases between the two germline ends. The CDR3 covers 10 residues. The table came from immunoSEQ multiplex PCR; TCRdb's copy has only in-frame clones and leaves some out. Among 200,000 to 300,000 clones listed, 85% to 95% were seen once. The sequence was obtained from an adult in good health. The V call is TRBV23-1, the J call TRBJ2-1, with D unclear. TRBV23-1 is an ORF, and what it does is uncertain. Material: peripheral blood, obtained on day 0 of AZD1222 vaccination. The CDR3 protein is CASSYNEQFF. In DNA form, the CDR3 reads TGCGCCAGCAGCTACAATGAGCAGTTCTTC.